This TCR beta chain was identified in a study of blood T cell repertoires in COVID-19. Study-wide background: The origin of the acute and convalescent COVID-19 samples was the United States, Italy and Spain. PBMCs, B-cell-depleted T cells, or T cells were the source of the cDNA or gDNA that made up the material.

Original analysis: The authors estimated nucleated cell counts from reference gene primer amplification. Repertoires were generated with immunoSEQ multiplex PCR, while TCRdb's copy carries only in-frame clones and drops some. V, J and clone size are those of that table, while D and trimming were read from the DNA. Among roughly 50,000 clones, around 82% were seen once, and the ten largest hold approximately 7%. The TCR was taken from a man aged 40-55 years with acute or convalescent COVID-19. The source material was peripheral blood.

This CDR3 reads CASSILTIPGTTETQYF. In DNA, the CDR3 is TGTGCCAGTAGTATCTTAACGATTCCCGGGACAACGGAGACCCAGTACTTC. This rearrangement joins TRBV19 to TRBJ2-5; the D gene is possibly TRBD1 (6 bases). The germline V gene has CDR1 LNHDA and CDR2 SQIVND (reference sequence). V lost 3 bases to trimming and J lost 5 bases, with 22 bases between them. The CDR3 runs 17 residues. The whole variable domain, remainder taken from reference TRBV19 and TRBJ2-5, is DGGITQSPKYLFRKEGQNVTLSCEQNLNHDAMYWYRQDPGQGLRLIYYSQIVNDFQKGDIAEGYSVSREKKESFPLTVTSAQKNPTAFYLCASSILTIPGTTETQYFGPGTRLLVL.